The present entry profiles one T cell receptor (beta chain) with its context. Its antigen target is currently unknown. No quality values exist for individual bases; no much larger clone is one base distant. This sample is drawn from a study of cytomegalovirus exposure and HLA in healthy donors (dated by TCRdb to the late 2010s). With regard to the full study: An earlier analysis of approximately 640 of the donors reported about 290 Gb of sequence data and some 100 million unique TCR beta sequences from about 200 million T cells. About 320 gigabases of sequencing data and 70 million to 100 million unique TCR sequences were included in an early release covering over 600 HLA-typed donors. In addition to the first cohort of 666 subjects, a separate validation cohort of 120 different subjects was used. In a later analysis, previously published TCR beta repertoires from several hundred donors were re-analyzed and high-resolution HLA genotyping was added so that TCR occurrence patterns could be studied. The study used immunosequencing to profile the T cell repertoires of more than 650 subjects and linked those repertoires to cytomegalovirus serostatus. To decide whether each TCR beta V gene segment behaved as functional or pseudogenic, an earlier analysis of approximately 600 of the donors relied on high-throughput TCR beta sequencing. Class I and class II HLA loci were covered by the typing at four-digit resolution. Rather than drawing on any new phenotypic data, the later analysis identified candidate immune exposures from TCR beta sequences and the way those sequences occurred across donors. All discovery cohort repertoires had been generated on a single sequencing platform. Donor age, sex, ethnicity and CMV serostatus were collected together with the repertoire data. Across 398 genotyped donors of the cohort, an average of about 250,000 unique TCR beta nucleotide sequences per donor were sequenced, and about a sixth of those sequences were non-productive. The study combined high-throughput TCR immunosequencing, statistical association of individual TCRs with disease status, and machine learning to predict cytomegalovirus infection status. Of the roughly 390 genotyped donors, approximately 82% fell in the genetic ancestry cluster associated with self-reported Caucasian donors. Typing coverage differed by locus: A, B, C, DRB1 and DQB1 were typed in about 620-640 donors, DQA1 in 522, DPA1 in some 610, and DPB1 in approximately 450. Genome-wide SNP genotypes for about 60% of the roughly 700 donors were used in a later genetic analysis, which treated that subset as a discovery cohort. The study aimed to test whether cataloging public T cell receptors could reveal signatures of past pathogen exposure. Four to six DR-DQ haplotypes were handled as single units for association and clustering because linkage in the cohort was strong.

Libraries came from the immunoSEQ multiplex PCR assay. For the multiplex PCR, a mixture combining 60 forward primers for TCR Vbeta segments and 13 reverse primers for TCR Jbeta segments was used. The CDR3 region of rearranged TCR beta genes was amplified from genomic DNA with a multiplex PCR assay. On the Illumina HiSeq System, the amplified TCR beta libraries were sequenced as 87-base-pair reads. The original pipeline was this. A later analysis tallied roughly 80 million unique TCR beta chains across the 610 or so repertoires, and about 10 million of those chains were shared by two or more donors. Raw reads were error-corrected and collapsed into unique sequences by a nearest-neighbor algorithm in which closely related sequences were merged to remove PCR and sequencing errors. V, D and J gene segments were assigned by aligning CDR3 sequences to IMGT reference sequences. For a sequence to be retained, a match of at least six nucleotides was required to both a V gene segment and a J gene segment. Rearrangements were called productive when the CDR3 lacked stop codons and stayed in frame with V and J; all others were non-productive. Following IMGT convention, CDR3 was defined as the stretch from the second conserved V-encoded cysteine up to the conserved J-encoded phenylalanine. In an earlier analysis of around 570 of the donors, sequences lacking an unambiguous match to a single V gene segment were excluded. In an earlier analysis of 500 to 750 of the donors, V segments were called functional above 56.7% productive rearrangements and were called segregating when the between-donor standard deviation exceeded 5%. To diagnose cytomegalovirus status from the catalog of TCR beta chain sequences, a statistical classification framework was built. A later analysis assigned V and J genes by comparing TCR nucleotide sequences with IMGT/GENE-DB human TR gene sequences. A later analysis assigned CDR3 sequences and most-parsimonious VDJ recombination scenarios with the TCRdist pipeline. In a later analysis, each TCR beta chain was defined by its CDR3 amino acid sequence together with its V-gene family, and reads without a unique V-gene family were excluded. As a way to deal with suspected cross-contamination and a sequencing artifact, a later analysis dropped 592 nucleotide sequences that were highly shared and had low generation probability. In a later analysis, a clonal expansion index was calculated for each public chain from normalized within-repertoire ranks of inferred template counts. A later analysis computed generation probabilities with a VDJ recombination model fitted to out-of-frame rearrangements, and checked the results against IGoR. In a later analysis, hypergeometric tests were used to score TCR-TCR, TCR-HLA and TCR-CMV co-occurrence, with a repertoire-size bias correction applied to TCR pairs. False discovery rates were estimated in a later analysis by permuting HLA or CMV assignments 20 times. In a later analysis, co-occurring TCRs were grouped using DBSCAN, and TCRdist sequence similarity was added for clustering within HLA-allele-positive subsets. Co-occurrence clustering excluded repertoires with fewer than 30,000 or more than 120,000 public chains, plus five with anomalous nucleotide sharing. Drawn from immuneACCESS, this table holds only the in-frame rearrangements with V and J called that TCRdb kept. Clones are partly lost; checked studies trace under half to an unresolved V gene and leave the rest unexplained. V and J calls and clone size follow that table, whereas D and trimming were derived from the DNA. In all, the sample holds around 100,000 clones, and around 80% of those were seen once. Around 3% of the sample is held by the ten biggest clonotypes.

The CDR3 starts with the cysteine, ends with the phenylalanine, and has 14 residues. The sequence is cut down to CDR3 DNA, 42 bases in frame from base 1. Trimming removed 4 bases from V and 6 bases from J; the gene matches leave 6 bases unexplained. CDR1 and CDR2, per the germline V gene, are MNHEY and SVGAGI. What the study reported, not specific to this receptor: In a later analysis, HLA-associated TCR beta chains showed more clonal expansion and lower generation probabilities than non-associated chains that were equally common. Strong co-occurrence of HLA alleles, especially DR and DQ, made assigning TCR associations to individual alleles difficult. Across donors, most TCR sequences were observed very rarely, whereas some public TCRs were present in many individuals. Because the 87-base-pair reads could not distinguish some IMGT-functional V segments, including TRBV6-2 and TRBV6-3, those segments were excluded. Specific HLA alleles were associated with 15,000 to 20,000 TCR beta sequences at a false discovery rate of 0.05 in a later analysis. Compared with the approximately 670-donor mean, donors in an Asian-associated ancestry cluster had fewer N-insertions in productive TCRs, according to a later genetic analysis. Immune exposure information for the cohort was limited to CMV serostatus. A group of highly shared sequence variants was considered likely to be a technical artifact of the sequencing pipeline. The authors suggested that the approach could potentially be extended to other disease states and immunological phenotypes. In this cohort, only TCR beta chains were sequenced, and detectable features were limited by the absence of alpha or paired-chain data. Linkage disequilibrium might explain the correlated functional status among segregating V segments, but an unknown experimental factor could not be ruled out. The study listed 150 to 200 TCR beta chains as associated with cytomegalovirus. In an earlier analysis of about 600 of the donors, most TCR beta V segments appeared in productive rearrangements about 87% or about 30% of the time, broadly matching IMGT annotations. According to a later analysis, parvovirus B19, influenza, CMV and Epstein-Barr virus appeared linked to several top co-occurrence clusters. A later analysis found that most CMV-associated TCR beta chains appeared HLA-restricted, with HLA associations seemingly driven largely by CMV exposure. The classifier was reported to diagnose cytomegalovirus status with high specificity and sensitivity in both the original cohort and the validation cohort. A later analysis found that TCR association rates varied across HLA loci, with DRB1 alleles showing the most associated TCRs and HLA-C alleles the fewest. A later genetic analysis associated a missense DCLRE1C variant with V-gene and J-gene trimming of TCR beta chains, and an independent cohort replicated the association. Because HLA typing was unavailable for some donors at each locus, only the typed subset was used in association tests. Three of the identified cytomegalovirus-associated TCR beta chains were confirmed in vitro to be specific for cytomegalovirus antigens. A further reported finding was that TCR beta sequences accurately predicted the HLA-A and HLA-B alleles for most subjects in the first cohort. Presence/absence analyses assumed roughly uniform sequencing depth across donors, an assumption that may not hold. Because counts were too low, seventeen rarely observed V segments, including chromosome 9 orphons, were excluded from the earlier analysis of some 540 of the donors.

The cohort consisted of 600 to 750 healthy bone marrow donors. Cohort members were all nominally healthy when sampled, although unrecorded immune exposures were likely present. The donor was CMV seropositive and was included in the group of 250 to 350 seropositive cohort members. A peripheral blood sample was provided by each donor, and peripheral blood mononuclear cells were used for TCR beta sequencing. The Qiagen DNeasy Blood Extraction Kit was used to extract genomic DNA from the blood cell samples. The chain is made from TRBV6-5 and TRBJ1-3, and TRBD1 aligns with 7 junction nucleotides. The receptor comes from a woman under 30 in good health and CMV-seropositive. The sample was PBMCs. The CDR3 in this case is CASSSRDRENTIYF. The DNA is TGTGCCAGCAGTTCCAGGGACAGAGAAAACACCATATATTTT.